This TCR beta chain was identified during a study of CD8 T cells in ankylosing spondylitis. Whole-study findings and limits: Enrichment of disease-linked clones was reportedly significant in matched ankylosing spondylitis synovial fluid. Disease-associated clones were CD8+ and fairly uncommon in peripheral blood.

From germline, CDR1 is SGHRS and CDR2 YFSETQ. The CDR3 has 15 residues. V dropped 4 bases and J dropped 1 base, with 13 bases sitting between them. TCRdb passed the 5' RACE reads through MiXCR, listing each CDR3 protein once. This repertoire shows 200,000 to 250,000 distinct CDR3 sequences, approximately 8.4% found once; its top ten account for 4% to 5%. This clonotype was detected a few times. Its specificity is unknown. The TCR was taken from a female donor with ankylosing spondylitis or in good health (not recorded which). Material: blood, either unsorted or a sorted T cell fraction (not recorded which). V is TRBV5-1 and J is TRBJ2-3, with D perhaps matching TRBD1 (5 bases). The CDR3 protein is CASSERQLGTDTQYF. The CDR3 region has the DNA TGCGCCAGCAGCGAGAGACAGTTGGGCACAGATACGCAGTATTTT.